A selection of T cell receptor beta chains follows, all from one sample in a study of cytomegalovirus exposure and HLA in healthy donors. The protocol was immunoSEQ multiplex PCR, while the TCRdb copy is restricted to in-frame clones and leaves out a portion. The sample carries under 200,000 clones, roughly nine tenths recorded once. Specimen: PBMCs. The receptors were gathered from a man aged 18-30 years in good health and CMV-seropositive. Both conserved end residues are trimmed from each CDR3. Each record gives: CDR3 protein, J gene, V gene, CDR3 length.

CDR3: ASSEQGAYGYT
J: TRBJ1-2
V: TRBV9
length: 11

CDR3: AWSPSDRDYGYT
J: TRBJ1-2
V: TRBV30
length: 12

CDR3: ASALAGSYEQY
J: TRBJ2-7
V: TRBV28
length: 11

CDR3: ASSLGGRAYEQY
J: TRBJ2-7
V: TRBV13
length: 12

CDR3: ASGLDSYEQY
J: TRBJ2-7
V: TRBV12-5
length: 10

CDR3: ASSVLGQDTGELF
J: TRBJ2-2
V: TRBV9
length: 13

CDR3: ASSRSYEQY
J: TRBJ2-7
V: TRBV11-2
length: 9

CDR3: ASSIATGGKETQY
J: TRBJ2-5
V: TRBV19
length: 13

CDR3: AWWGGRAGELF
J: TRBJ2-2
V: TRBV30
length: 11

CDR3: ASSLVGLAGVNEQF
J: TRBJ2-1
V: TRBV5-1
length: 14

CDR3: ASSPGGNQPQH
J: TRBJ1-5
V: TRBV7-9
length: 11

CDR3: ASSFQGGPLTDTQY
J: TRBJ2-3
V: TRBV5-1
length: 14

CDR3: ASRWTGGGEKLF
J: TRBJ1-4
V: TRBV19
length: 12

CDR3: ASSDNNYGYT
J: TRBJ1-2
V: TRBV18
length: 10

CDR3: ASSGRFGTEAF
J: TRBJ1-1
V: TRBV25-1
length: 11

CDR3: AISGQTANTEAF
J: TRBJ1-1
V: TRBV10-3
length: 12

CDR3: ASSLSFGSGYT
J: TRBJ1-2
V: TRBV27
length: 11

CDR3: ASSQDRGAGELF
J: TRBJ2-2
V: TRBV14
length: 12

CDR3: ASSSTSGLSNEQF
J: TRBJ2-1
V: TRBV5-1
length: 13

CDR3: ATRQGRNTEAF
J: TRBJ1-1
V: TRBV18
length: 11

CDR3: ASSQDRYSGRTDTQY
J: TRBJ2-3
V: TRBV14
length: 15

CDR3: SVEVRTSTSTDTQY
J: TRBJ2-3
V: TRBV29-1
length: 14

CDR3: ASSAGANYGYT
J: TRBJ1-2
V: TRBV28
length: 11

CDR3: ASSLDPRLAGRTDTQY
J: TRBJ2-3
V: TRBV11-3
length: 16

CDR3: ASSFQGSDTEAF
J: TRBJ1-1
V: TRBV5-1
length: 12

CDR3: ASSPPRQGGYEQY
J: TRBJ2-7
V: TRBV16
length: 13

CDR3: ASSESERDEQF
J: TRBJ2-1
V: TRBV6-1
length: 11

CDR3: ASSLGWRDQETQY
J: TRBJ2-5
V: TRBV7-9
length: 13

CDR3: ASSRGRVANQPQH
J: TRBJ1-5
V: TRBV7-3
length: 13

CDR3: ASSWGGKDRDEQY
J: TRBJ2-7
V: TRBV5-4
length: 13

CDR3: ASSQYFPLDSGSTDTQY
J: TRBJ2-3
V: TRBV23-1
length: 17

CDR3: ASSFSGSTDTQY
J: TRBJ2-3
V: TRBV7-3
length: 12

CDR3: ASSQRPRNDEQF
J: TRBJ2-1
V: TRBV7-6
length: 12

CDR3: ASWGGRAGANVLT
J: TRBJ2-6
V: TRBV6-1
length: 13

CDR3: ASSKSGGEGTRGEQY
J: TRBJ2-7
V: TRBV4-1
length: 15

CDR3: ASSFPTRQGLAVYEQY
J: TRBJ2-7
V: TRBV7-9
length: 16